Below are 13 T cell receptor beta chains sequenced from a single sample in a study of T-cell reconstitution after alpha-beta-depleted transplantation in children. Preparation of the TCRbeta library used unique molecular identifiers. TCRdb re-called the PCR reads through MiXCR, storing one row per CDR3 protein. The table shows 500,000 to 600,000 distinct CDR3 sequences, with 25% to 30% occurring only once. Specimen: PBMCs, collected before TCRalphabeta/CD19-depleted stem cell transplant. All receptors derive from a boy younger than two with Wiskott-Aldrich syndrome, due to receive a stem cell transplant.

V and J are TRBV15 and TRBJ1-2, with D maybe TRBD1 (5 bases). The germline V and J ends were trimmed by 5 bases and 0 bases, with 10 bases remaining between them. The CDR3 spans 14 residues. The germline gives CDR1 LNHNV, CDR2 YYDKDF (reference sequence). The CDR3 reads CATSPRDSNYGYTF. CDR3 coding DNA: TGTGCCACCAGCCCTCGGGACTCTAACTATGGCTACACCTTC.

The chain couples TRBV6-1 to TRBJ2-7, with 10 bases that match TRBD1. In germline, CDR1 is MNHNS, CDR2 SASEGT. The CDR3 length is 15 residues. The J segment lost 5 bases and the V segment lost 6 bases, leaving 10 bases of the junction unmatched. The CDR3 protein is CASRDIGTGAHEQYF. The CDR3 nucleotides are TGTGCCAGCAGGGATATAGGGACAGGGGCCCACGAGCAGTACTTC.

V usage is TRBV12-3 or TRBV12-4 and J usage is TRBJ2-7; D might be TRBD2 (5 bases). This CDR3 is built from 14 residues. Trimming pared 4 bases from V and 6 bases from J, leaving 16 bases between. The CDR3 spells CASSSTVTAGEQYF. CDR3 in DNA: TGTGCCAGCAGTTCAACAGTTACCGCGGGCGAGCAGTACTTC.

This clonotype was picked up a small number of times. The chain is built from TRBV6-5 and TRBJ1-5; D call uncertain. Germline CDR1 and CDR2: MNHEY and SVGAGI. V shed 3 bases and J shed 2 bases, with 8 bases lying between them. The CDR3 spans 14 residues. The CDR3 nucleotides read TGTGCCAGCAGTTATGGGAGCGGCAATCAGCCCCAGCATTTT. Amino acid sequence: CASSYGSGNQPQHF.

The chain uses TRBV6-1 and TRBJ2-1; D uncertain. V lost 9 bases and J 4 bases, leaving 16 bases between the germline ends. Germline V gene lookup returns CDR1 MNHNS and CDR2 SASEGT. This CDR3 comprises 14 residues. As DNA, the CDR3 is TGTGCCAGTGCGCCTCGCGGCTCTTACAATGAGCAGTTCTTC. Its protein product is CASAPRGSYNEQFF.

The chain has TRBV20-1 and TRBJ1-5; D is unclear. Trimming removed 6 bases at V and 8 bases at J, with 17 bases between. Germline CDR1 DFQATT, CDR2 SNEGSKA (reference sequence). This CDR3 contains 13 residues. The CDR3 DNA sequence: TGCAGTGCCACTCCGGGCAGTTCGAAGCCCCAGCATTTT. Translated, it gives CSATPGSSKPQHF.

In its sample, this clonotype was seen a few times. V is TRBV5-1 and J is TRBJ1-1; D gene uncertain. Germline assignment: CDR1 SGHRS and CDR2 YFSETQ. V dropped 4 bases and J dropped 0 bases, with 13 bases sitting between them. The CDR3 contains 15 residues. The CDR3 spells CASSLTDTVNTEAFF. The CDR3 DNA follows: TGCGCCAGCAGCCTCACCGACACGGTGAACACTGAAGCTTTCTTT.

This clonotype was found a few times. The chain links TRBV4-1 to TRBJ2-4, with 7 bases identical to TRBD1. Germline V gives CDR1 MGHRA, CDR2 YSYEKL. The trim removed 2 bases at V and 6 bases at J, leaving 13 bases unmatched. The length of the CDR3 is 17 residues. The CDR3 DNA is TGCGCCAGCAGCCAAATGACAGGGATGTTGTCGGGAAACATTCAGTACTTC. It codes for CASSQMTGMLSGNIQYF.

The chain links TRBV20-1 to TRBJ2-3, with 12 nucleotides matching TRBD2. V trimming: 6 bases; J trimming: 7 bases; junction bases outside the gene matches: 8. Germline V gene lookup returns CDR1 DFQATT and CDR2 SNEGSKA (reference sequence). This CDR3 region has 14 residues. CDR3 sequence: CSATTSGRVNTQYF. In DNA form, the CDR3 reads TGCAGTGCCACGACTAGCGGGAGAGTAAATACGCAGTATTTT.

This clonotype occurred a few times. V usage is TRBV4-1 and J usage is TRBJ1-2; TRBD1 matches at 7 bases. This CDR3 spans 14 amino acids. Germline lookup yields CDR1 MGHRA and CDR2 YSYEKL. Trimming removed 4 bases from V and 8 bases from J; junction bases left unmatched: 10. The DNA of the CDR3 is TGCGCCAGCAGCCGTTCTACAGGGGTCCGGGGCTACACCTTC. Protein: CASSRSTGVRGYTF.

This chain connects TRBV2 to TRBJ2-1; no firm D call. Trimming shortened V by 7 bases and J by 7 bases, and 11 bases separated the two germline ends. The CDR3 is 12 residues long. Germline V lookup: CDR1 SNHLY, CDR2 FYNNEI. The CDR3 nucleotides read TGTGCCAGCATGCGTTTAAGGAATGAGCAGTTCTTC. As protein: CASMRLRNEQFF.

The rearrangement joins TRBV7-2 to TRBJ1-3, with 7 bases that match TRBD1. The V segment lost 5 bases and the J segment 3 bases; nucleotides outside the gene matches: 7. There are 15 residues in the CDR3. Germline V gives CDR1 SGHTA, CDR2 FQGNSA. CDR3 residues: CASSPRTGFGNTIYF. The CDR3 bases are TGTGCCAGCAGCCCCCGGACAGGCTTTGGAAACACCATATATTTT.

This clonotype occurred a few times. The chain has TRBV28 and TRBJ1-4; D uncertain. Trimming stripped 5 bases from V and 14 bases from J, with 21 bases between. This CDR3 contains 14 residues. Germline V CDR1 and CDR2: MDHEN, SYDVKM. The CDR3 nucleotides read TGTGCCAGCAGTCCCCACCTCAGGAAGGAGGCTCTGTTTTTT. This codes for CASSPHLRKEALFF.